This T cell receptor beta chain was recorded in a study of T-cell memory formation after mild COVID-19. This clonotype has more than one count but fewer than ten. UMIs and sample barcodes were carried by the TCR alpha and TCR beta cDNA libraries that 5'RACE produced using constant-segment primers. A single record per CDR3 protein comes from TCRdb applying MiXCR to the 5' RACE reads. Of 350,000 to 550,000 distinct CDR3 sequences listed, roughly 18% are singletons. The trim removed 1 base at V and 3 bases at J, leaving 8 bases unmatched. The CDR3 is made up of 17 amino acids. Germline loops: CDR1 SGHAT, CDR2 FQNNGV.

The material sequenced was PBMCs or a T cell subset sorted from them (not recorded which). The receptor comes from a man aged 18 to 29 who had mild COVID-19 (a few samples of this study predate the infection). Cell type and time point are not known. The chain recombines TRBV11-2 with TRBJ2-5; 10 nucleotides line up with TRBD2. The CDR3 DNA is TGTGCCAGCAGCTTAGGAAGTGGGCTAGCGGGGGAAGAGACCCAGTACTTC. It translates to CASSLGSGLAGEETQYF.